This is a list of T cell receptor beta chains from one sample in a study of vaccination effects on CD4 cells after COVID-19. Antigens of these TCRs are unknown. Some clones are missing from TCRdb's copy, which holds only in-frame ones; the method was immunoSEQ multiplex PCR. The table shows about 20,000 clones, with approximately 70% occurring only once. The input for sequencing was CD4+ T cells from PBMCs cultured with HCoV-229E spike peptides, taken before COVID-19 vaccination. The origin of the receptors is a human donor who received a COVID-19 vaccine. Each CDR3 is given with its conserved first and last residue. Fields, in order: D gene, V gene, clone size, J gene, CDR3 DNA, CDR3 protein. A D gene is named only where the DNA matches it firmly. Where a row states a size, it is once, few, many or the class of an expanded clone; other rows omit it.

d_gene: TRBD1
v_gene: TRBV10-2
abundance: .
j_gene: TRBJ2-7
CDR3nt: TGCGCCAGCAGCCCGGGACAGGGGAGCTACGAGCAGTACTTC
CDR3aa: CASSPGQGSYEQYF

d_gene: TRBD2
v_gene: TRBV11-2
abundance: few
j_gene: TRBJ2-7
CDR3nt: TGTGCCAGCAGCCCACGAAGTGGACTAGCGGGGGGGTACGAGCAGTACTTC
CDR3aa: CASSPRSGLAGGYEQYF

d_gene: .
v_gene: TRBV4-2
abundance: .
j_gene: TRBJ2-7
CDR3nt: TGTGCCAGCAGCCAAGAAAGGATAGGGCCCTACGAGCAGTACTTC
CDR3aa: CASSQERIGPYEQYF

d_gene: .
v_gene: TRBV28
abundance: .
j_gene: TRBJ1-5
CDR3nt: TGTGCCAGCAGCCCTCCGATGATAAATCAGCCCCAGCATTTT
CDR3aa: CASSPPMINQPQHF

d_gene: TRBD1
v_gene: TRBV5-1
abundance: .
j_gene: TRBJ2-3
CDR3nt: TGCGCCAGCAGCTTGGGGACAGGGGGAGGAACAGATACGCAGTATTTT
CDR3aa: CASSLGTGGGTDTQYF

d_gene: .
v_gene: TRBV19
abundance: .
j_gene: TRBJ1-6
CDR3nt: TGTGCCAGTAGTACCCCAGGGAATTCACCCCTCCACTTT
CDR3aa: CASSTPGNSPLHF

d_gene: .
v_gene: TRBV18
abundance: .
j_gene: TRBJ2-1
CDR3nt: TGTGCCAGCCATACCCGGGGGAGTGAGCAGTTCTTC
CDR3aa: CASHTRGSEQFF

d_gene: .
v_gene: TRBV5-6
abundance: .
j_gene: TRBJ1-4
CDR3nt: TGTGCCAGCAGCTTGGGTCCGACAAGTAATGAAAAACTGTTTTTT
CDR3aa: CASSLGPTSNEKLFF

d_gene: TRBD1
v_gene: TRBV7-9
abundance: .
j_gene: TRBJ2-7
CDR3nt: TGTGCCAGCAGCTCCCCCGGGACAGGGGTTTACGAGCAGTACTTC
CDR3aa: CASSSPGTGVYEQYF

d_gene: TRBD1
v_gene: TRBV2
abundance: .
j_gene: TRBJ1-4
CDR3nt: TGTGCCAGCAGTCTAACAGGGGCGGATAATGAAAAACTGTTTTTT
CDR3aa: CASSLTGADNEKLFF

d_gene: .
v_gene: TRBV11-2
abundance: .
j_gene: TRBJ2-7
CDR3nt: TGTGCCAGCAGCTTTGGGTACAGTGGAAACGAGCAGTACTTC
CDR3aa: CASSFGYSGNEQYF

d_gene: .
v_gene: TRBV6-5
abundance: .
j_gene: TRBJ2-7
CDR3nt: TGTGCCAGCAGTTACGGACTGGCGGGGGAGCAGTACTTC
CDR3aa: CASSYGLAGEQYF

d_gene: .
v_gene: TRBV21-1
abundance: once
j_gene: TRBJ2-7
CDR3nt: TGTGCCAGCAGCAAGGGCAGTCCCTACGAGCAGTACTTC
CDR3aa: CASSKGSPYEQYF

d_gene: .
v_gene: TRBV21-1
abundance: .
j_gene: TRBJ1-2
CDR3nt: TGTGCCAGCAGCAAAGTGTCGACCGTTATCTGTAATTATGGCTACACCTTC
CDR3aa: CASSKVSTVICNYGYTF

d_gene: TRBD1
v_gene: TRBV11-2
abundance: .
j_gene: TRBJ1-2
CDR3nt: TGTGCCAGCAGCACCCCGCCGGGCTCGGACAGGGGGTATGGCTACACCTTC
CDR3aa: CASSTPPGSDRGYGYTF

d_gene: .
v_gene: TRBV2
abundance: .
j_gene: TRBJ2-3
CDR3nt: TGTGCCAGCAGTGGCTTTCGACTGACGACAGATACGCAGTATTTT
CDR3aa: CASSGFRLTTDTQYF

d_gene: TRBD1
v_gene: TRBV6-5
abundance: .
j_gene: TRBJ2-7
CDR3nt: TGTGCCAGCAGTTACTCCGGACAGGGTCCCTACGAGCAGTACTTC
CDR3aa: CASSYSGQGPYEQYF

d_gene: .
v_gene: TRBV5-1
abundance: .
j_gene: TRBJ1-4
CDR3nt: TGCGCCAGCAGCCCGGGCGCCGGGACACAAAATGAAAAACTGTTTTTT
CDR3aa: CASSPGAGTQNEKLFF

d_gene: .
v_gene: TRBV9
abundance: .
j_gene: TRBJ2-7
CDR3nt: TGTGCCAGCAACCGCGGGACAGAAGCCTACGAGCAGTACTTC
CDR3aa: CASNRGTEAYEQYF

d_gene: TRBD1
v_gene: TRBV7-9
abundance: .
j_gene: TRBJ2-1
CDR3nt: TGTGCCAGCAGCTTAGGGACAGGGAGGAATGAGCAGTTCTTC
CDR3aa: CASSLGTGRNEQFF

d_gene: .
v_gene: TRBV6-4
abundance: .
j_gene: TRBJ2-2
CDR3nt: TGTGCCAGCAGTTTGGCGGGAATGAACACCGGGGAGCTGTTTTTT
CDR3aa: CASSLAGMNTGELFF

d_gene: .
v_gene: TRBV4-1
abundance: .
j_gene: TRBJ2-4
CDR3nt: TGCGCCAGCAGCCAAGTTGCCAGGCCGATTATAGCCAAAAACATTCAGTACTTC
CDR3aa: CASSQVARPIIAKNIQYF

d_gene: .
v_gene: TRBV6-2/TRBV6-3
abundance: .
j_gene: TRBJ2-1
CDR3nt: TGTGCCAGCAGTACCCAACGGAGGGTCTCCTACAATGAGCAGTTCTTC
CDR3aa: CASSTQRRVSYNEQFF

d_gene: TRBD2
v_gene: TRBV10-3
abundance: .
j_gene: TRBJ2-3
CDR3nt: TGTGCCATCAGGGAGCGGGATTCGGATACGCAGTATTTT
CDR3aa: CAIRERDSDTQYF

d_gene: .
v_gene: TRBV29-1
abundance: .
j_gene: TRBJ1-1
CDR3nt: TGCAGCGTTGAACTTGGACCAACTGAAGCTTTCTTT
CDR3aa: CSVELGPTEAFF

d_gene: .
v_gene: TRBV18
abundance: .
j_gene: TRBJ2-5
CDR3nt: TGTGCCAGCTCACCACCGCATGGCGAGACCCAGTACTTC
CDR3aa: CASSPPHGETQYF

d_gene: .
v_gene: TRBV6-5
abundance: .
j_gene: TRBJ2-7
CDR3nt: TGTGCCAGCAGTTGGCAGGACTCCTACGAGCAGTACTTC
CDR3aa: CASSWQDSYEQYF

d_gene: .
v_gene: TRBV6-2/TRBV6-3
abundance: few
j_gene: TRBJ1-2
CDR3nt: .
CDR3aa: CASSSSVNYGYTF

d_gene: TRBD1
v_gene: TRBV5-1
abundance: .
j_gene: TRBJ1-5
CDR3nt: TGCGCCATCCCGGGACAGAGATGGAGCAATCAGCCCCAGCATTTT
CDR3aa: CAIPGQRWSNQPQHF

d_gene: .
v_gene: TRBV9
abundance: .
j_gene: TRBJ2-2
CDR3nt: TGTGCCAGCAGCGCGAGGGGGGCCACCGGGGAGCTGTTTTTT
CDR3aa: CASSARGATGELFF

d_gene: TRBD2
v_gene: TRBV6-6
abundance: few
j_gene: TRBJ2-5
CDR3nt: TGTGCCAGCAATCCTAGCGGGGGGAAAGAGACCCAGTACTTC
CDR3aa: CASNPSGGKETQYF

d_gene: TRBD1
v_gene: TRBV5-1
abundance: .
j_gene: TRBJ1-1
CDR3nt: TGCGCCAGCAGCCGACAGGGCGGGAACACTGAAGCTTTCTTT
CDR3aa: CASSRQGGNTEAFF

d_gene: TRBD2
v_gene: TRBV4-2
abundance: once
j_gene: TRBJ2-3
CDR3nt: TGTGCCAGCAGCCAAGAAGCGGCGGGGGGGCCTTCAGATACGCAGTATTTT
CDR3aa: CASSQEAAGGPSDTQYF

d_gene: .
v_gene: TRBV3-1/TRBV3-2
abundance: .
j_gene: TRBJ1-1
CDR3nt: TGTGCCAGCAGCCAATCCGACGGTAACACTGAAGCTTTCTTT
CDR3aa: CASSQSDGNTEAFF

d_gene: TRBD1
v_gene: TRBV5-1
abundance: .
j_gene: TRBJ2-7
CDR3nt: TGCGCCAGCAGCTCCGGACAGGCCTGGGGGTACGAGCAGTACTTC
CDR3aa: CASSSGQAWGYEQYF

d_gene: TRBD1
v_gene: TRBV19
abundance: few
j_gene: TRBJ1-2
CDR3nt: TGTGCCAGTAGCTCAAGGGGAGAGGGGGCTTACTATGGCTACACCTTC
CDR3aa: CASSSRGEGAYYGYTF

d_gene: .
v_gene: TRBV18
abundance: .
j_gene: TRBJ1-2
CDR3nt: TGTGCCAGCTCACCCTCCCCGACCAACAACTATGGCTACACCTTC
CDR3aa: CASSPSPTNNYGYTF

d_gene: .
v_gene: TRBV7-9
abundance: .
j_gene: TRBJ2-1
CDR3nt: TGTGCCAGCAGCTTAGGTCGTTGGGGCTGGACCTACAATGAGCAGTTCTTC
CDR3aa: CASSLGRWGWTYNEQFF